These T cell receptor beta chains were read from a single sample in a study of T-cell reconstitution after alpha-beta-depleted transplantation in children. Using its own MiXCR run on the PCR reads, TCRdb lists one record per CDR3 protein. This table has approximately 200,000 distinct CDR3 sequences, roughly 15% appearing once. This specimen was PBMCs from the stem cell graft donor, taken from the stem cell graft. The receptors were sampled from a human donor who donated a stem cell graft to a child with acute lymphoblastic leukemia. Each CDR3 is given with its conserved first and last residue. A D gene is named only where the DNA matches it firmly. Size is stated for part of the rows, as once, few or many counts, or as a class when the clone is expanded.

clone_size	v_call	d_call	j_call	cdr3_aa	cdr3_nt
few	TRBV5-1	NA	TRBJ2-3	CASSRLGGARSTDTQYF	TGCGCCAGCAGCCGATTGGGGGGGGCGCGGAGCACAGATACGCAGTATTTT
few	TRBV6-1	NA	TRBJ2-4	CASSSVGALAKNIQYF	TGTGCCAGCAGCTCGGTGGGGGCTTTAGCCAAAAACATTCAGTACTTC
NA	TRBV12-3/TRBV12-4	TRBD2	TRBJ2-1	CASSKGLAGGGSWDEQFF	TGTGCCAGCAGTAAGGGACTAGCGGGAGGTGGGTCTTGGGATGAGCAGTTCTTC
NA	TRBV7-6	TRBD1	TRBJ2-7	CASSLERDRDEQYF	TGTGCCAGCAGCTTAGAACGGGACAGGGACGAGCAGTACTTC
many	TRBV11-2	NA	TRBJ2-3	CASSLSLALDTQYF	TGTGCCAGCAGCTTATCACTAGCCCTAGATACGCAGTATTTT
many	TRBV6-1	NA	TRBJ1-2	CASSVGPRGGYTF	TGTGCCAGCAGCGTGGGACCCCGTGGTGGCTACACCTTC
NA	TRBV20-1	TRBD2	TRBJ2-1	CSAPTSGNNEQFF	TGCAGTGCGCCGACTAGCGGGAACAATGAGCAGTTCTTC
many	TRBV11-3	NA	TRBJ2-1	CASSLVTSFVDEQFF	TGTGCCAGCAGCTTAGTTACTAGCTTCGTCGATGAGCAGTTCTTC
NA	TRBV7-8	TRBD1	TRBJ2-5	CASSLETGGAGETQYF	TGTGCCAGCAGCTTAGAGACAGGGGGCGCGGGGGAGACCCAGTACTTC
few	TRBV7-9	NA	TRBJ2-1	CASSLGDGRYNEQFF	TGTGCCAGCAGCTTAGGGGACGGCCGATACAATGAGCAGTTCTTC
NA	TRBV7-6	TRBD2	TRBJ2-5	CTSSSGTSGRQTQYF	TGTACCAGCAGCTCAGGGACTAGCGGCAGGCAGACCCAGTACTTC
many	TRBV5-1	NA	TRBJ2-7	CASSFTGTDPYEQYF	TGCGCCAGCAGCTTTACAGGGACCGATCCCTACGAGCAGTACTTC
many	TRBV4-2	NA	TRBJ2-3	CASSQATPSDTQYF	TGTGCCAGCAGCCAAGCTACTCCTTCAGATACGCAGTATTTT
many	TRBV5-1	NA	TRBJ2-3	CASSSTWADTQYF	TGCGCCAGCAGCTCGACTTGGGCAGATACGCAGTATTTT
many	TRBV20-1	TRBD1	TRBJ2-7	CSARDLHRGYEQYF	TGCAGTGCTAGAGATTTACACAGGGGCTACGAGCAGTACTTC
few	TRBV20-1	NA	TRBJ2-7	CSGAAFSKIRRREPYEQYF	TGCAGCGGCGCCGCCTTTTCAAAAATTCGGCGACGGGAGCCCTACGAGCAGTACTTC
many	TRBV20-1	NA	TRBJ2-3	CSARDGSAADTQYF	TGCAGTGCTAGAGATGGATCGGCTGCAGATACGCAGTATTTT
few	TRBV25-1	NA	TRBJ2-3	CASTRYLESLFRTDTQYF	TGTGCCAGCACCCGGTACTTGGAATCACTATTCCGCACAGATACGCAGTATTTT
few	TRBV20-1	NA	TRBJ1-2	CSARDGGADKPGYTF	TGCAGTGCTAGAGATGGGGGGGCCGATAAGCCTGGCTACACCTTC
NA	TRBV20-1	TRBD1	TRBJ2-7	CSAKPHVRDRTYEQYF	TGCAGTGCTAAACCACATGTAAGGGACAGGACCTACGAGCAGTACTTC
few	TRBV5-6	TRBD1	TRBJ1-1	CASILEGAAFF	TGTGCCAGCATCTTAGAGGGGGCTGCTTTCTTT
many	TRBV5-1	NA	TRBJ2-7	CASSPVVGPYEQYF	TGCGCCAGCAGTCCCGTTGTTGGGCCCTACGAGCAGTACTTC
NA	TRBV20-1	NA	TRBJ2-7	CSAPRESAWDTSYEQYF	TGCAGTGCTCCACGAGAGAGTGCTTGGGACACATCCTACGAGCAGTACTTC
NA	TRBV11-3	TRBD2	TRBJ2-3	CASISLAVTDTQYF	TGTGCCAGCATCTCACTAGCGGTCACAGATACGCAGTATTTT
many	TRBV6-5	NA	TRBJ2-1	CASILRPSSYNEQFF	TGTGCCAGCATTCTCCGGCCTTCCTCCTACAATGAGCAGTTCTTC
many	TRBV12-3/TRBV12-4	NA	TRBJ2-3	CASSVYRASTDTQYF	TGTGCCAGCAGTGTCTACAGGGCTAGCACAGATACGCAGTATTTT
NA	TRBV5-8	NA	TRBJ2-1	CASSLGVSSYNDQFF	TGTGCCAGCAGCTTGGGGGTTAGCTCCTACAATGACCAGTTCTTC
many	TRBV28	NA	TRBJ1-2	CAISSGTAGDSGYTF	TGTGCCATCTCCTCCGGGACCGCCGGTGATAGCGGCTACACCTTC
many	TRBV6-1	TRBD2	TRBJ2-1	CASSPGGTTSGWNEQFF	TGTGCCAGCAGTCCGGGCGGAACGACTAGCGGGTGGAATGAGCAGTTCTTC
NA	TRBV7-8	TRBD1	TRBJ2-2	CASSLATGGTGELFF	TGTGCCAGCAGCTTAGCGACAGGGGGAACCGGGGAGCTGTTTTTT
many	TRBV7-2	TRBD2	TRBJ2-1	CASSLQSGRESEQFF	TGTGCCAGCAGCTTACAGAGCGGGAGGGAAAGTGAGCAGTTCTTC
many	TRBV6-5	TRBD2	TRBJ2-3	CASSYRRTSGTTDTQYF	TGTGCCAGCAGTTACCGCCGGACTAGCGGGACCACAGATACGCAGTATTTT
many	TRBV20-1	NA	TRBJ2-2	CSARNAGRNTGELFF	TGCAGTGCTAGAAACGCGGGAAGGAACACCGGGGAGCTGTTTTTT
many	TRBV4-1	NA	TRBJ1-2	CASSQDSQGWKGYTF	TGCGCCAGCAGCCAAGATAGCCAGGGATGGAAGGGCTACACCTTC
many	TRBV5-1	NA	TRBJ1-6	CASSLESNSPLHF	TGCGCCAGCAGCTTGGAGTCCAATTCACCCCTCCACTTT
many	TRBV6-1	NA	TRBJ2-3	CASRAIDSRTDTQYF	TGTGCCAGCAGGGCTATCGACAGTCGCACAGATACGCAGTATTTT
NA	TRBV7-9	NA	TRBJ2-6	CASASSGANGLTF	TGTGCCAGCGCTTCCTCTGGGGCCAACGGCCTGACTTTC
many	TRBV29-1	TRBD2	TRBJ2-1	CSVEGGLADTNEQFF	TGCAGCGTTGAAGGGGGACTAGCGGATACCAATGAGCAGTTCTTC
many	TRBV5-1	NA	TRBJ2-1	CASSPQAGTFLNEQFF	TGCGCCAGCAGCCCACAAGCGGGTACCTTTCTCAATGAGCAGTTCTTC
many	TRBV12-3/TRBV12-4	NA	TRBJ2-7	CASRHDSSYEQYF	TGTGCCAGCAGACACGATAGCTCCTACGAGCAGTACTTC
NA	TRBV20-1	NA	TRBJ2-4	CSAPELDIQYF	TGCAGTGCCCCGGAGTTAGACATTCAGTACTTC
NA	TRBV20-1	TRBD2	TRBJ2-1	CSAPLAGRDNEQFF	TGCAGTGCTCCTCTCGCGGGGAGGGACAATGAGCAGTTCTTC
many	TRBV9	NA	TRBJ2-5	CASSVLGASLETQYF	TGTGCCAGCAGCGTACTGGGGGCATCCTTAGAGACCCAGTACTTC
many	TRBV20-1	TRBD2	TRBJ2-3	CSAGTGEYLAGGSDTQYF	TGCAGTGCTGGCACAGGGGAATACCTAGCGGGAGGTTCAGATACGCAGTATTTT
many	TRBV7-9	TRBD1	TRBJ1-2	CASSSDRGGYGYTF	TGTGCCAGCAGCTCGGACAGGGGAGGCTATGGCTACACCTTC
many	TRBV5-1	NA	TRBJ2-3	CASSLGAFTDTQYF	TGCGCCAGCAGCCTGGGAGCCTTCACAGATACGCAGTATTTT
many	TRBV25-1	NA	TRBJ1-2	CASSETTGPVYGYTF	TGTGCCAGCAGTGAAACTACCGGGCCGGTCTATGGCTACACCTTC
NA	TRBV29-1	NA	TRBJ2-7	CSVVGQGPSYEQYF	TGCAGCGTTGTTGGGCAGGGACCCTCCTACGAGCAGTACTTC
NA	TRBV7-8	TRBD2	TRBJ2-3	CASSLAGSGRSTDTQYF	TGTGCCAGCAGCTTAGCGGGTAGCGGGAGATCGACAGATACGCAGTATTTT
many	TRBV12-3/TRBV12-4	NA	TRBJ1-2	CASSLGGVGVLTF	TGTGCCAGCAGTTTAGGGGGCGTGGGGGTCTTGACCTTC
many	TRBV12-3/TRBV12-4	TRBD1	TRBJ2-7	CASSETGGTGEQYF	TGTGCCAGCAGTGAGACAGGGGGTACGGGCGAGCAGTACTTC
many	TRBV13	NA	TRBJ2-7	CASSPQGGEQYF	TGTGCCAGCAGCCCGCAGGGGGGCGAGCAGTACTTC
many	TRBV5-1	NA	TRBJ1-1	CASSEHRATSATEAFF	TGCGCCAGCAGCGAACACAGGGCGACGTCAGCCACTGAAGCTTTCTTT
many	TRBV27	TRBD2	TRBJ2-1	CASKGLAGVALSEQFF	TGTGCCAGCAAGGGACTAGCGGGAGTAGCGCTATCTGAGCAGTTCTTC
many	TRBV20-1	TRBD1	TRBJ2-1	CSASQQGRNNEQFF	TGCAGTGCTAGTCAACAGGGGAGAAATAATGAGCAGTTCTTC
few	TRBV24-1	TRBD1	TRBJ2-1	CATSANSDRGTYNEQFF	TGTGCCACCAGTGCAAACTCTGACAGGGGTACCTACAATGAGCAGTTCTTC
many	TRBV6-5	TRBD1	TRBJ2-7	CASSYGTGLREQYF	TGTGCCAGCAGTTACGGGACAGGCCTACGGGAGCAGTACTTC
many	TRBV9	NA	TRBJ2-5	CASSVGVSQETQYF	TGTGCCAGCAGCGTTGGGGTTTCCCAAGAGACCCAGTACTTC
NA	TRBV7-9	TRBD1	TRBJ1-1	CASSSLRDRGLNTEAFF	TGTGCCAGCAGCTCACTCCGGGACAGGGGGTTAAACACTGAAGCTTTCTTT